One sample yielded the 2 T cell receptor beta chains listed below, sequenced in a study of Graves' ophthalmopathy and Graves' hyperthyroidism. Amplified material comprised TCR beta CDR3 regions derived from RNA transcripts. First-round RT-PCR employed HTBI primers, with a second-round multiplex PCR after it. MiXCR, applied by TCRdb to the multiplex PCR reads, yields one record per CDR3 protein. In the table there are 650,000 to 900,000 distinct CDR3 sequences, roughly two fifths of which are singletons. The sample consisted of peripheral blood. The receptors shown here come from an adult man with Graves' ophthalmopathy.

The chain combines TRBV20-1 with TRBJ1-2, with D possibly TRBD1 on 6 matching bases. Per the germline V gene, CDR1 is DFQATT and CDR2 is SNEGSKA (reference sequence). Trimming pared 2 bases from V and 2 bases from J, leaving 18 bases between. The CDR3 contains 16 residues. This chain's CDR3 is CSARRGGGGHNYGYTF. The CDR3 DNA is TGCAGTGCTAGAAGAGGGGGAGGCGGGCACAACTATGGCTACACCTTC.

Ten or more counts support this clonotype. The V call is TRBV29-1, the J call TRBJ2-7, with 9 bases aligning to TRBD1. Germline V gives CDR1 SQVTM, CDR2 ANQGSEA. The length of the CDR3 is 16 residues. V gave up 6 bases and J gave up 1 base; unmatched junction bases: 13. In DNA form, the CDR3 reads TGCAGCGTCTCAACCCCCGGGACAGGGAGGTCCTACGAGCAGTACTTC. Its protein is CSVSTPGTGRSYEQYF.